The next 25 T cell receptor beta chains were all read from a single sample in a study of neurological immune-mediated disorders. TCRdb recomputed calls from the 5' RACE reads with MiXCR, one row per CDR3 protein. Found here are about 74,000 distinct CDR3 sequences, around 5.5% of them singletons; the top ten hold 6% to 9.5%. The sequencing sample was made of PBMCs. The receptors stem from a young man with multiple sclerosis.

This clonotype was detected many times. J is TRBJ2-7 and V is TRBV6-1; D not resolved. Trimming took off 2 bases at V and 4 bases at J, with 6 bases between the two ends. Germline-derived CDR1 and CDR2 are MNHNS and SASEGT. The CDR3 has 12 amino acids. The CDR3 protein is CASSESWYEQYF. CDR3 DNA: TGTGCCAGCAGTGAATCATGGTACGAGCAGTACTTC.

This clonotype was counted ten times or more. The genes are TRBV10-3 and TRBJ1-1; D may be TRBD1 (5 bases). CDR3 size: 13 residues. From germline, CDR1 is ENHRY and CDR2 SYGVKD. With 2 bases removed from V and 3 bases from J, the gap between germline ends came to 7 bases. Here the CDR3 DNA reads TGTGCCATCAGTGAGGGGGCCTACACTGAAGCTTTCTTT. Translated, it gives CAISEGAYTEAFF.

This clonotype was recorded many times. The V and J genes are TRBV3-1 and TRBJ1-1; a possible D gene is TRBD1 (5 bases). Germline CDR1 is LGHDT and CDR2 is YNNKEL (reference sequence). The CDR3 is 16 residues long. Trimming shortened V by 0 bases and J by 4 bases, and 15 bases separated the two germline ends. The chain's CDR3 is CASSQDREFMVTEAFF. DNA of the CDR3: TGTGCCAGCAGCCAAGACAGGGAATTTATGGTCACTGAAGCTTTCTTT.

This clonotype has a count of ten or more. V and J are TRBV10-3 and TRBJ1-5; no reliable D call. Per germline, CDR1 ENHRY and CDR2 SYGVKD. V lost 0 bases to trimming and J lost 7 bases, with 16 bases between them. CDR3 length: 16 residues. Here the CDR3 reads CAISESTGRIGQPQHF. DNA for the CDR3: TGTGCCATCAGTGAGTCGACTGGGAGAATCGGGCAGCCCCAGCATTTT.

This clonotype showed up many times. CDR3 coding DNA: TGTGCCAGCAGCTACGGCGGGTTTAATTCACCCCTCCACTTT. Translated: CASSYGGFNSPLHF. The J gene is TRBJ1-6, the V gene TRBV7-3; D gene unclear. V lost 4 bases to trimming and J lost 6 bases, with 10 bases between them. CDR1 SGHTA and CDR2 FQGTGA come from the germline V gene. The CDR3 runs to 14 residues.

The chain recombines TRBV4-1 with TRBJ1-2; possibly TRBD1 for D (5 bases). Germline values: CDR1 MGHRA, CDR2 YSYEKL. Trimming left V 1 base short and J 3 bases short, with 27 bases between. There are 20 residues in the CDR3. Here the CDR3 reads CASSQVLLIQGPQKYYGYTF. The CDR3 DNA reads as TGCGCCAGCAGCCAAGTTCTTTTAATCCAGGGCCCTCAGAAGTACTATGGCTACACCTTC.

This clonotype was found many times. The CDR3 sequence: CASSQEWGVSSYNSPLHF. CDR3 coding DNA: TGTGCCAGCAGCCAAGAATGGGGAGTAAGCTCCTATAATTCACCCCTCCACTTT. This rearrangement joins TRBV3-1 to TRBJ1-6; no firm D call. Germline CDR1 LGHDT, CDR2 YNNKEL (reference sequence). Trimming took off 0 bases at V and 0 bases at J, with 12 bases between the two ends. There are 18 residues in the CDR3.

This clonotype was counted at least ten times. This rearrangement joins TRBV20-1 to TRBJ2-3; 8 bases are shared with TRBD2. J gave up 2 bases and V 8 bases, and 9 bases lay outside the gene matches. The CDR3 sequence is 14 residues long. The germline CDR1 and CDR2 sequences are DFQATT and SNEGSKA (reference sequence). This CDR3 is CSPPGLGTTDTQYF. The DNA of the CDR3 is TGCAGTCCTCCGGGACTAGGAACCACAGATACGCAGTATTTT.

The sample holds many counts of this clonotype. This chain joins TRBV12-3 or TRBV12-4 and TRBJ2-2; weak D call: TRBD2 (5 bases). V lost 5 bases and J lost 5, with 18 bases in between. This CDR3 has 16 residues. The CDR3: CASSPRPDPGTGELFF. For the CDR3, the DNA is TGTGCCAGCAGTCCGAGACCCGACCCGGGGACCGGGGAGCTGTTTTTT.

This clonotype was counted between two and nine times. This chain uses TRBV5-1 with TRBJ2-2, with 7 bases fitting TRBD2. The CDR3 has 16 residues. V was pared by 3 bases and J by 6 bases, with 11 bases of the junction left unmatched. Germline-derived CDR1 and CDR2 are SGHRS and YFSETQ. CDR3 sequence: CASSYISGTTPGELFF. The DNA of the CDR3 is TGCGCCAGCAGCTACATATCCGGGACTACCCCCGGGGAGCTGTTTTTT.

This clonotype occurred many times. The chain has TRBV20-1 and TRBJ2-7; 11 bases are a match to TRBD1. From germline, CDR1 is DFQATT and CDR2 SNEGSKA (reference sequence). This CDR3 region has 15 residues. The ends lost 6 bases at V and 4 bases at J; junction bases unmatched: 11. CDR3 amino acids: CSAQPGQGASYEQYF. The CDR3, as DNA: TGCAGTGCCCAACCAGGACAGGGGGCATCGTACGAGCAGTACTTC.

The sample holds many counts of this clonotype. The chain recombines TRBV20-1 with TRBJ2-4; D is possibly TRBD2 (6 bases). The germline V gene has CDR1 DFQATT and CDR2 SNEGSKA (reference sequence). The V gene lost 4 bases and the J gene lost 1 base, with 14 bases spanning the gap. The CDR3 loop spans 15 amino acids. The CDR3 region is CSANRDSLAKNIQYF. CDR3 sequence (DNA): TGCAGTGCTAACCGGGACTCCCTGGCCAAAAACATTCAGTACTTC.

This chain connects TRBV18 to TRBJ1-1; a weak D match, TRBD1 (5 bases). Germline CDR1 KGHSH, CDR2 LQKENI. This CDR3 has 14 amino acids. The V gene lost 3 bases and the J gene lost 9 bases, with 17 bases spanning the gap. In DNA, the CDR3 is TGTGCCAGCTCACCTAAGGCTGACAGAACAAAAGCTTTCTTT. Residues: CASSPKADRTKAFF. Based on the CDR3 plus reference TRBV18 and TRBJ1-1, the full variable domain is NAGVMQNPRHLVRRRGQEARLRCSPMKGHSHVYWYRQLPEEGLKFMVYLQKENIIDESGMPKERFSAEFPKEGPSILRIQQVVRGDSAAYFCASSPKADRTKAFFGQGTRLTVV.

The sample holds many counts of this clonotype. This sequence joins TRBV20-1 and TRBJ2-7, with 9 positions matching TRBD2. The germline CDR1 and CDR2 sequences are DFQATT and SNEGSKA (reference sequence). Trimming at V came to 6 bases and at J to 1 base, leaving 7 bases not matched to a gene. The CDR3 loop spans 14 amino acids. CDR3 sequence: CSALLLAGSYEQYF. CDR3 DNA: TGCAGTGCCCTCCTCCTAGCGGGGTCCTACGAGCAGTACTTC.

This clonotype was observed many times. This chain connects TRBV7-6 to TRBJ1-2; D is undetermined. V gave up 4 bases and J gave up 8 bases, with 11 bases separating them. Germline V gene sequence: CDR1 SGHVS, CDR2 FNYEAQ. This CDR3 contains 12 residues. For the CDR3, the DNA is TGTGCCAGCAGCTCGCCGTACTTCGGCTACACCTTC. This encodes CASSSPYFGYTF.

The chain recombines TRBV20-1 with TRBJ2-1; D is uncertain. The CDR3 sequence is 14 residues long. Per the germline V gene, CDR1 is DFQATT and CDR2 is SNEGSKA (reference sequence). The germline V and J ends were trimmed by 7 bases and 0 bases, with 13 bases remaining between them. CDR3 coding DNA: TGCAGTGTTCTCACGGCTAGCTCCTACAATGAGCAGTTCTTC. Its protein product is CSVLTASSYNEQFF.

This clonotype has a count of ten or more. The DNA of the CDR3 is TGCAGTGCTAGATCCTTACTTAGGAGCGATGAAAAACTGTTTTTT. Translating gives CSARSLLRSDEKLFF. The rearrangement joins TRBV20-1 to TRBJ1-4; the D is unclear. Germline CDR1 DFQATT, CDR2 SNEGSKA (reference sequence). With 2 bases removed from V and 6 bases from J, the gap between germline ends came to 16 bases. CDR3 length: 15 residues.

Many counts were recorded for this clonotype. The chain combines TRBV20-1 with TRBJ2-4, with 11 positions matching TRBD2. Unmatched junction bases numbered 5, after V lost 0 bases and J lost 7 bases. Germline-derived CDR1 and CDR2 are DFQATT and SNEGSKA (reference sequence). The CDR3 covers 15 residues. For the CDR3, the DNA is TGCAGTGCTAGAGAGCGAGGACTAGCGGGTAACATTCAGTACTTC. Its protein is CSARERGLAGNIQYF.

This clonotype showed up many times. CDR3: CASSSGTGGLDEQFF. CDR3 nucleotide sequence: TGCGCCAGCAGCTCAGGGACAGGGGGCCTCGATGAGCAGTTCTTC. The chain has TRBV5-1 and TRBJ2-1; TRBD1 agrees at 12 bases. After removal of 3 bases from V and 8 bases from J, the junction contained 6 bases not matched to a gene. Per germline, CDR1 SGHRS and CDR2 YFSETQ. There are 15 residues in the CDR3.

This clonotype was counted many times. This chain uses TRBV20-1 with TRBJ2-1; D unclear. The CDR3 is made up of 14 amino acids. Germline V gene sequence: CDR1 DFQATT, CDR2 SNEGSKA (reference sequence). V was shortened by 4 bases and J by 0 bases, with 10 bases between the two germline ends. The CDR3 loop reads CSAIGASSYNEQFF. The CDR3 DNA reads TGCAGTGCTATAGGCGCTAGCTCCTACAATGAGCAGTTCTTC.

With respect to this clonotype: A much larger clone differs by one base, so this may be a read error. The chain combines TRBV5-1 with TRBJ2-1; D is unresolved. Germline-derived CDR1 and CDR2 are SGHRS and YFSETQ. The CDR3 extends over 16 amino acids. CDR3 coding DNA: TGCGCCAGAAGCTCTAAGACCAGCGCCCTAGGGTTCGAGCAGTTCTTC. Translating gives CARSSKTSALGFEQFF. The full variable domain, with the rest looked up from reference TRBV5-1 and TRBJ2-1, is KAGVTQTPRYLIKTRGQQVTLSCSPISGHRSVSWYQQTPGQGLQFLFEYFSETQRNKGNFPGRFSGRQFSNSRSEMNVSTLELGDSALYLCARSSKTSALGFEQFFGPGTRLTVL.

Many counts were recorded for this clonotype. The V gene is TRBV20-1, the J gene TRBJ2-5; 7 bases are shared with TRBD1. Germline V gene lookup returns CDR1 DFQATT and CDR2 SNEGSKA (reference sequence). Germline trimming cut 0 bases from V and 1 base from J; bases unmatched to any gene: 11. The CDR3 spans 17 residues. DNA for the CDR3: TGCAGTGCTAGAGATCGAGGCAGGGGGAACCTCCAAGAGACCCAGTACTTC. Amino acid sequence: CSARDRGRGNLQETQYF.

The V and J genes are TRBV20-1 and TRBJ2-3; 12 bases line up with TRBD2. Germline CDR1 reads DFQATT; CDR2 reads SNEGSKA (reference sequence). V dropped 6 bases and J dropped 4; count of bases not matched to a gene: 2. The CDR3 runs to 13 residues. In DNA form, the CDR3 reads TGCAGTGCCCTAGCGGGGGGGCCAGATACGCAGTATTTT. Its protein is CSALAGGPDTQYF.

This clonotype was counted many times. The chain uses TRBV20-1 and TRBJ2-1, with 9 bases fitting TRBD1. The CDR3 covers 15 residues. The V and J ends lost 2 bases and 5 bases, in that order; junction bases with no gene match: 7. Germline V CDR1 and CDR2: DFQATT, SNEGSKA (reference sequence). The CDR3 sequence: CSARPTGGLHNEQFF. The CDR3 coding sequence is TGCAGTGCTAGACCGACAGGGGGGCTCCACAATGAGCAGTTCTTC.

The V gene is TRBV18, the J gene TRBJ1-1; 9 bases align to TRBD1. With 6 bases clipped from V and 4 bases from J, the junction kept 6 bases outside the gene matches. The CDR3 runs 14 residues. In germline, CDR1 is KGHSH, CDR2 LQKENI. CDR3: CASSSGTGFTEAFF. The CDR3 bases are TGTGCCAGCTCGTCCGGGACAGGGTTCACTGAAGCTTTCTTT.